The 20 T cell receptor beta chains presented below share a single source sample, sequenced in a study of identical twins. TCRdb analysed the 5' RACE reads with MiXCR anew, one entry per CDR3 protein. The sample records some 270,000 distinct CDR3 sequences, approximately 8.6% being singletons. These sequences were also reported in another study, on yellow fever vaccine responses in identical twins.

Sample: CD8+ T cells sorted from blood. The receptors originated from a woman in her late teens or twenties in good health.

The V call is TRBV7-6, the J call TRBJ2-7; D possibly corresponds to TRBD2 (5 bases). Trimming removed 6 bases from V and 0 bases from J, with 15 bases in between. The germline gives CDR1 SGHVS, CDR2 FNYEAQ. This CDR3 comprises 15 residues. CDR3 DNA: TGTGCCAGCAGTGGGTTGAGCGGTGACTCCTACGAGCAGTACTTC. Translation: CASSGLSGDSYEQYF.

This chain connects TRBV20-1 to TRBJ2-1, with 8 nucleotides matching TRBD1. V shed 0 bases and J 5 bases; nucleotides not matched to a gene: 12. Germline assignment: CDR1 DFQATT and CDR2 SNEGSKA (reference sequence). CDR3 length: 17 residues. The CDR3 reads CSARDTPWTGRNNEQFF. The DNA of the CDR3 is TGCAGTGCTAGAGACACCCCCTGGACAGGGAGGAACAATGAGCAGTTCTTC.

This clonotype was detected a few times. The V call is TRBV28, the J call TRBJ2-3; D is possibly TRBD1 (7 bases). Trimming shortened V by 6 bases and J by 6 bases, and 16 bases separated the two germline ends. The CDR3 spans 14 residues. Germline CDR1 and CDR2: MDHEN and SYDVKM. The CDR3: CASSQGGVLDTQYF. CDR3 DNA: TGTGCCAGCAGCCAGGGGGGCGTCTTGGATACGCAGTATTTT.

The chain employs TRBV4-3 and TRBJ2-7; D ambiguous. Germline V gene lookup returns CDR1 LGHNA and CDR2 YSLEER. The CDR3 contains 15 residues. The V end lost 0 bases, the J end lost 2 bases, and 11 bases lay between the germline ends. The CDR3 coding sequence is TGCGCCAGCAGCCAAGATCCCCGCGTGACCTACGAGCAGTACTTC. It specifies CASSQDPRVTYEQYF.

The chain recombines TRBV29-1 with TRBJ2-1; 8 bases align to TRBD2. V gave up 4 bases and J gave up 4 bases; unmatched junction bases: 3. This CDR3 spans 13 amino acids. Per the germline V gene, CDR1 is SQVTM and CDR2 is ANQGSEA. The CDR3 sequence: CSVGSGGYNEQFF. CDR3 nucleotide sequence: TGCAGCGTTGGAAGCGGGGGATACAATGAGCAGTTCTTC.

The rearrangement uses TRBV23-1 and TRBJ1-5; the D is unclear. TRBV23-1 is an ORF; its function is uncertain. V was shortened by 4 bases and J by 7 bases, with 20 bases between the two germline ends. This CDR3 has 16 amino acids. The CDR3 loop is CASSLSWFSGLQPQHF. For the CDR3, the DNA is TGCGCCAGCAGTCTTTCGTGGTTTTCGGGGTTACAGCCCCAGCATTTT.

This sequence joins TRBV5-6 and TRBJ2-7, with D unclear. V dropped 4 bases and J dropped 1 base, with 15 bases sitting between them. CDR1 SGHDT and CDR2 YYEEEE come from the germline V gene. This CDR3 is built from 15 residues. The CDR3 nucleotides read TGTGCCAGCAGCCCTGGGCCAAGCCTTTCCTACGAGCAGTACTTC. Encoded protein: CASSPGPSLSYEQYF.

The genes are TRBV5-5 and TRBJ2-7; D perhaps matches TRBD1 (5 bases). The V end lost 0 bases, the J end lost 4 bases, and 11 bases lay between the germline ends. The germline V gene encodes CDR1 SGHKS and CDR2 YYEKEE (reference sequence). CDR3 size: 14 residues. The CDR3 coding sequence is TGTGCCAGCAGCTTGGCCCAGGGTCGGTACGAGCAGTACTTC. Its translation is CASSLAQGRYEQYF.

This clonotype was detected a few times. The junction does not match germline at one end; this may be a read error. V is TRBV6-5 and J is TRBJ1-4; TRBD1 matches at 7 bases. This CDR3 has 15 residues. Germline CDR1 MNHEY, CDR2 SVGAGI. The CDR3: CASSDSQGINEKLFF. As DNA, the CDR3 is TGTGCCAGCAGTGACTCACAGGGGATTAATGAAAAACTGTTTTTT.

This clonotype appeared many times. The V gene is TRBV6-4, the J gene TRBJ2-1; 7 nucleotides align to TRBD2. The CDR3 runs 15 residues. J gave up 5 bases and V 3 bases, and 7 bases lay outside the gene matches. CDR1 is MRHNA, CDR2 SNTAGT, per germline. CDR3 loop: CASSDTSAPNNEQFF. The CDR3 DNA reads as TGTGCCAGCAGTGATACTAGCGCCCCAAACAATGAGCAGTTCTTC.

The chain combines TRBV6-2 or TRBV6-3 with TRBJ2-1; D not certain. With 7 bases removed from V and 4 bases from J, the gap between germline ends came to 14 bases. Germline-derived CDR1 and CDR2 are MNHEY and SVGEGT. The CDR3 runs 14 residues. CDR3 sequence: CASTLLPGYNEQFF. CDR3 DNA: TGTGCCAGCACCCTGCTCCCAGGTTACAATGAGCAGTTCTTC.

V and J are TRBV27 and TRBJ2-2, with 9 nucleotides matching TRBD1. CDR1 and CDR2 from the germline V gene are MNHEY and SMNVEV (reference sequence). J was trimmed by 5 bases and V by 4 bases; bases with no gene match: 5. The CDR3 has 15 amino acids. The CDR3 nucleotides are TGTGCCAGCAGTTCCGGGACAGGGCTGACCGGGGAGCTGTTTTTT. This translates into CASSSGTGLTGELFF.

This clonotype was counted ten times or more. This chain links TRBV12-3 or TRBV12-4 with TRBJ2-3, with D unresolved. The V gene lost 5 bases and the J gene lost 6 bases, with 15 bases spanning the gap. The CDR3 has 14 residues. Here the CDR3 reads CASSPSTHTDTQYF. As DNA, the CDR3 is TGTGCCAGCAGTCCCTCGACACACACGGATACGCAGTATTTT.

This clonotype has just a few counts. The chain combines TRBV20-1 with TRBJ2-6, with D unclear. V was trimmed by 5 bases and J by 0 bases, leaving 8 bases between them. The germline V gene has CDR1 DFQATT and CDR2 SNEGSKA (reference sequence). The CDR3 covers 14 residues. The CDR3: CSARHYSGANVLTF. The CDR3 DNA reads as TGCAGTGCTCGCCATTACTCTGGGGCCAACGTCCTGACTTTC.

This clonotype came up many times. The chain has TRBV27 and TRBJ2-7; 14 nucleotides line up with TRBD2. With 2 bases clipped from V and 8 bases from J, the junction kept 5 bases outside the gene matches. The V gene's germline CDR1 is MNHEY and CDR2 SMNVEV (reference sequence). There are 15 residues in the CDR3. The CDR3 DNA reads as TGTGCCAGCAGTTTACGGGGACTAGCGGGGGATAAGCAGTACTTC. It is translated as CASSLRGLAGDKQYF.

This clonotype was found a few times. V and J are TRBV3-1 and TRBJ1-2, with D possibly TRBD1 on 5 matching bases. The CDR3 length is 14 residues. Trimming removed 0 bases at V and 3 bases at J, with 8 bases between. The germline CDR1 and CDR2 sequences are LGHDT and YNNKEL (reference sequence). This CDR3 reads CASSQELGDYGYTF. In nucleotides, the CDR3 is TGTGCCAGCAGCCAAGAATTAGGGGACTATGGCTACACCTTC. The full variable domain, completed using reference TRBV3-1 and TRBJ1-2, is DTAVSQTPKYLVTQMGNDKSIKCEQNLGHDTMYWYKQDSKKFLKIMFSYNNKELIINETVPNRFSPKSPDKAHLNLHINSLELGDSAVYFCASSQELGDYGYTFGSGTRLTVV.

This clonotype showed up many times. The genes are TRBV24-1 and TRBJ2-2; no clear D gene. The CDR3 totals 13 residues. V shed 4 bases and J shed 8 bases, with 10 bases lying between them. Looked up from germline, CDR1 is KGHDR and CDR2 is SFDVKD. The CDR3 reads CATSENPGGELFF. In nucleotides, the CDR3 is TGTGCCACCAGTGAAAATCCTGGGGGGGAGCTGTTTTTT.

The CDR3 coding sequence is TGTGCCAGCAGCGCCGGGACTAGTCACTACGAGCAGTACTTC. Protein: CASSAGTSHYEQYF. This chain uses TRBV9 with TRBJ2-7; 8 nucleotides align to TRBD2. The CDR3 is made up of 14 amino acids. Germline V lookup: CDR1 SGDLS, CDR2 YYNGEE. J was trimmed by 3 bases and V by 3 bases; bases with no gene match: 5. Based on the CDR3 plus reference TRBV9 and TRBJ2-7, the full variable domain is DSGVTQTPKHLITATGQRVTLRCSPRSGDLSVYWYQQSLDQGLQFLIQYYNGEERAKGNILERFSAQQFPDLHSELNLSSLELGDSALYFCASSAGTSHYEQYFGPGTRLTVT.

The chain recombines TRBV5-6 with TRBJ2-1; D may be TRBD2 (7 bases). This CDR3 region has 15 residues. Germline CDR1 and CDR2: SGHDT and YYEEEE. Trimming shortened V by 6 bases and J by 3 bases, and 16 bases separated the two germline ends. This CDR3 is CASTAEGGYYNEQFF. CDR3 sequence (DNA): TGTGCCAGCACCGCTGAGGGGGGGTACTACAATGAGCAGTTCTTC.

This clonotype came up a few times. The chain couples TRBV10-2 to TRBJ1-5; 8 nucleotides line up with TRBD1. In germline, CDR1 is WSHSY, CDR2 SAAADI. V shed 6 bases and J 7 bases; nucleotides not matched to a gene: 11. This CDR3 comprises 15 residues. This CDR3 is CASRVAGGAEQPQHF. The CDR3 DNA reads TGCGCCAGCAGAGTAGCAGGGGGCGCAGAGCAGCCCCAGCATTTT.